One and the same sample provided the 17 T cell receptor beta chains below, sequenced in a study of sequential checkpoint blockade in melanoma. The protocol was immunoSEQ multiplex PCR, while the TCRdb copy is restricted to in-frame clones and leaves out a portion. The table shows over 15,000 clones, with approximately 80% occurring only once. The treatment: randomized to nivolumab then ipilimumab (arm A) or the reverse (arm B). Sequencing used CD8+ T cells sorted from blood (inferred from file names), obtained from a patient given nivolumab and ipilimumab in sequence. Source of these receptors: a human donor with melanoma.

The chain combines TRBV4-1 with TRBJ2-7; the match to TRBD1 covers 9 bases. The CDR3 runs 13 residues. With 4 bases clipped from V and 5 bases from J, the junction kept 3 bases outside the gene matches. Germline CDR1 and CDR2: MGHRA and YSYEKL. This CDR3 is CASSRGTGNEQYF. The CDR3 bases are TGCGCCAGCAGCCGCGGGACAGGGAACGAGCAGTACTTC.

The rearrangement links TRBV4-1 to TRBJ2-7; D is ambiguous. Trimming cost V 4 bases and J 0 bases, with 7 bases left between them. Germline loops: CDR1 MGHRA, CDR2 YSYEKL. The CDR3 totals 13 residues. CDR3 region: CASSPPSSYEQYF. The CDR3 DNA follows: TGCGCCAGCAGCCCCCCGAGCTCCTACGAGCAGTACTTC.

The gene calls are TRBV4-3 and TRBJ2-7, with a weak D call TRBD1 (6 bases). Germline CDR1 is LGHNA and CDR2 is YSLEER. This CDR3 is built from 15 residues. Trimming removed 0 bases from V and 5 bases from J, with 14 bases in between. The CDR3 region has the DNA TGCGCCAGCAGCCAAGAATGGGCAGGGGATCACGAGCAGTACTTC. This codes for CASSQEWAGDHEQYF.

The V call is TRBV4-3, the J call TRBJ1-2; D uncertain. The CDR3 is made up of 17 amino acids. Germline V gene lookup returns CDR1 LGHNA and CDR2 YSLEER. V lost 1 base and J 4 bases, leaving 19 bases between the germline ends. Here the CDR3 reads CASSQGPGGKGGYGYTF. CDR3 sequence (DNA): TGCGCCAGCAGCCAAGGGCCCGGCGGTAAGGGAGGCTATGGCTACACCTTC.

The rearrangement joins TRBV11-3 to TRBJ2-2; 13 bases are a match to TRBD2. Trimming at V came to 5 bases and at J to 0 bases, leaving 6 bases not matched to a gene. This CDR3 has 18 amino acids. Germline V lookup: CDR1 SGHNT, CDR2 YENEEA. CDR3 coding DNA: TGTGCCAGCAGCCCCTGGACTAGCGGGGGCCCGAACACCGGGGAGCTGTTTTTT. Its translation is CASSPWTSGGPNTGELFF.

CDR3 coding DNA: TGTGCCAGCAGCTGGGGACAGGGGGCTGGTTTGGGCGAGCAGTACTTC. It specifies CASSWGQGAGLGEQYF. The chain joins TRBV11-2 to TRBJ2-7; 12 positions match TRBD1. Germline V gene sequence: CDR1 SGHAT, CDR2 FQNNGV. The CDR3 totals 16 residues. With 4 bases clipped from V and 6 bases from J, the junction kept 10 bases outside the gene matches.

This chain uses TRBV28 with TRBJ1-3, with a weak D call TRBD1 (5 bases). CDR1 and CDR2 (germline): MDHEN, SYDVKM. Trimming shortened V by 4 bases and J by 2 bases, and 12 bases separated the two germline ends. The CDR3 consists of 15 residues. CDR3 sequence reads: CASSSQGFPGNTIYF. The CDR3 DNA follows: TGTGCCAGCAGTTCGCAGGGCTTCCCTGGAAACACCATATATTTT.

The rearrangement uses TRBV4-1 and TRBJ2-7; unclear D gene. Trimming took off 4 bases at V and 1 base at J, with 8 bases between the two ends. The CDR3 has 13 amino acids. CDR1 and CDR2 (germline): MGHRA, YSYEKL. The DNA for the CDR3 is TGCGCCAGCAGCCCCGCAGTTTCCTACGAGCAGTACTTC. Its protein product is CASSPAVSYEQYF.

This clone was detected only once. The V gene is TRBV4-1, the J gene TRBJ2-7, with 7 positions matching TRBD1. V gave up 4 bases and J gave up 6 bases; unmatched junction bases: 9. This CDR3 has 14 residues. In germline, CDR1 is MGHRA, CDR2 YSYEKL. DNA of the CDR3: TGCGCCAGCAGCCCTGGACAGGATTTTTCCGAGCAGTACTTC. It codes for CASSPGQDFSEQYF.

This chain links TRBV5-1 with TRBJ2-7, with 9 bases that match TRBD2. Germline-derived CDR1 and CDR2 are SGHRS and YFSETQ. CDR3 length equals 16 residues. J gave up 3 bases and V 1 base, and 8 bases lay outside the gene matches. The CDR3 DNA is TGCGCCAGCAGCTTGTGGCGGGAGGGCCACGACTACGAGCAGTACTTC. Protein: CASSLWREGHDYEQYF. Complete variable domain (other parts from reference TRBV5-1 and TRBJ2-7): KAGVTQTPRYLIKTRGQQVTLSCSPISGHRSVSWYQQTPGQGLQFLFEYFSETQRNKGNFPGRFSGRQFSNSRSEMNVSTLELGDSALYLCASSLWREGHDYEQYFGPGTRLTVT.

The gene calls are TRBV18 and TRBJ1-5; 7 nucleotides line up with TRBD1. The CDR3 runs to 15 residues. Germline trimming cut 4 bases from V and 4 bases from J; bases unmatched to any gene: 7. The germline V gene encodes CDR1 KGHSH and CDR2 LQKENI. The CDR3 DNA follows: TGTGCCAGCTCACGTACAGGGGACTTTAATCAGCCCCAGCATTTT. Translation gives CASSRTGDFNQPQHF.

The J gene is TRBJ1-2, the V gene TRBV2, with 9 bases that match TRBD1. J was trimmed by 2 bases and V by 6 bases; bases with no gene match: 7. CDR3 length: 15 amino acids. Germline lookup yields CDR1 SNHLY and CDR2 FYNNEI. The CDR3 protein is CASRETGGANYGYTF. The CDR3 DNA reads TGTGCCAGCAGGGAAACAGGGGGCGCGAACTATGGCTACACCTTC.

This chain joins TRBV5-1 and TRBJ2-2, with 11 nucleotides matching TRBD1. The CDR3 runs to 18 residues. Losses at the gene ends were 4 bases for V and 5 bases for J; bases not matched to a gene: 13. CDR1 SGHRS and CDR2 YFSETQ come from the germline V gene. The CDR3 sequence is CASSPLVGTGGSTGELFF. Here the CDR3 DNA reads TGCGCCAGCAGCCCACTGGTCGGGACAGGGGGTTCGACCGGGGAGCTGTTTTTT.

This chain connects TRBV4-2 to TRBJ1-4, with 11 bases that match TRBD1. CDR1 is LGHNA and CDR2 is YNFKEQ in the germline V gene. The CDR3 is 18 amino acids. The trim removed 5 bases at V and 7 bases at J, leaving 15 bases unmatched. DNA of the CDR3: TGTGCCAGCAGCGCCCGGGACAGGGGGAGGGAGGCTGGTGAAAAACTGTTTTTT. Translating gives CASSARDRGREAGEKLFF.

The J gene is TRBJ2-7, the V gene TRBV25-1, with 7 bases matching TRBD1. The CDR3 consists of 15 residues. Germline loops: CDR1 MGHDK, CDR2 SYGVNS. The V and J ends lost 1 base and 3 bases, in that order; junction bases with no gene match: 6. The CDR3: CASSESRTGYYEQYF. The CDR3 nucleotides are TGTGCCAGCAGTGAATCTAGGACAGGTTACTACGAGCAGTACTTC.

The chain carries TRBV7-3 and TRBJ2-7; TRBD1 aligns across 8 bases. The J segment lost 1 base and the V segment lost 4 bases, leaving 6 bases of the junction unmatched. CDR1 is SGHTA and CDR2 is FQGTGA in the germline V gene. The CDR3 sequence is 15 residues long. The CDR3 sequence is CASSYAGTGSYEQYF. The CDR3 bases are TGTGCCAGCAGCTATGCCGGGACAGGATCCTACGAGCAGTACTTC. Variable domain in full (rest from reference TRBV7-3 and TRBJ2-7): GAGVSQTPSNKVTEKGKYVELRCDPISGHTALYWYRQSLGQGPEFLIYFQGTGAADDSGLPNDRFFAVRPEGSVSTLKIQRTERGDSAVYLCASSYAGTGSYEQYFGPGTRLTVT.

The chain couples TRBV13 to TRBJ2-7, with 7 bases identical to TRBD1. J lost 2 bases, V lost 6 bases, and 7 bases had no gene match. The CDR3 is made up of 14 amino acids. The germline gives CDR1 PRHDT, CDR2 FYEKMQ (reference sequence). The CDR3 bases are TGTGCCAGCAGTTTCTGGGACAGAGCCTACGAGCAGTACTTC. It encodes CASSFWDRAYEQYF. Full variable domain (rest looked up from reference TRBV13 and TRBJ2-7): AAGVIQSPRHLIKEKRETATLKCYPIPRHDTVYWYQQGPGQDPQFLISFYEKMQSDKGSIPDRFSAQQFSDYHSELNMSSLELGDSALYFCASSFWDRAYEQYFGPGTRLTVT.